The T cell receptor (beta chain) described here comes from a study of esophageal squamous cell carcinoma under preoperative chemotherapy. Findings and caveats of the study: Peripheral T cells showed a significant TCR diversity increase after chemotherapy, unlike tumor-infiltrating lymphocytes.

Described time point: before preoperative PTX-NDP chemotherapy. CDR3 size: 17 residues. V lost 4 bases, J lost 2 bases, and 12 bases stayed unmatched. The germline V gene has CDR1 MNHNS and CDR2 SASEGT. TCRdb re-called the PCR reads with MiXCR, one entry per CDR3 protein. This table holds 16,000 or so distinct CDR3 sequences, around three fifths found once. Worth noting for this clonotype: The antigen is undetermined.

V usage is TRBV6-1 and J usage is TRBJ2-3; TRBD2 matches at 7 bases. This TCR came from a human donor with esophageal squamous cell carcinoma. The donor label of this sample is uncertain. This sample was obtained from a patient given preoperative chemotherapy. This CDR3 reads CASSGGIPGLPTDTQYF. The CDR3 region has the DNA TGTGCCAGCAGTGGGGGGATACCGGGACTACCCACAGATACGCAGTATTTT.